Sequencing of this TCR beta chain was carried out in a study of cytomegalovirus exposure and HLA in healthy donors (dated by TCRdb to about 2017). Regarding the complete study: An earlier analysis of some 600 of the donors reported roughly 300 Gb of sequence data and 117 million unique TCR beta sequences obtained from roughly 180 million T cells. Roughly 320 gigabases of sequencing data and around 80 million unique TCR sequences made up an early release that covered approximately 700 HLA-typed donors. Among the approximately 400 genotyped donors, around 81% belonged to the genetic ancestry cluster associated with self-reported Caucasian donors. The study aimed to test whether signatures of past pathogen exposure could be identified by cataloging public T cell receptors. The T cell repertoires of several hundred subjects were profiled by immunosequencing and related to cytomegalovirus serostatus. In addition to the first cohort of 666 subjects, a separate validation cohort of 120 different subjects was used. To predict cytomegalovirus infection status, the study brought together high-throughput TCR immunosequencing, statistical association of individual TCRs with disease status, and machine learning. A later analysis re-analyzed previously published TCR beta repertoires from hundreds of donors and added high-resolution HLA genotyping to study TCR occurrence patterns. Rather than drawing on any new phenotypic data, the later analysis identified candidate immune exposures from TCR beta sequences and the way those sequences occurred across donors. In an earlier analysis of several hundred of the donors, high-throughput TCR beta sequencing was used to judge whether each TCR beta V gene segment behaved as functional or pseudogenic. Donor age, sex, ethnicity and CMV serostatus were collected together with the repertoire data. In a later genetic analysis, genome-wide SNP genotypes for about three fifths of the 666 donors were used, and that subset was treated as a discovery cohort. Every repertoire in the discovery cohort had been generated on one and the same sequencing platform. Class I and class II HLA loci were covered by the typing at four-digit resolution. The number of typed donors differed by locus: roughly 620-640 for A, B, C, DRB1 and DQB1; approximately 530 for DQA1; 600 to 610 for DPA1; and around 470 for DPB1. Several DR-DQ haplotypes were treated as single units for association and clustering because of strong linkage in the cohort. On average, around 240,000 unique TCR beta nucleotide sequences were sequenced per donor among a few hundred genotyped donors of the cohort, with around 19% of those sequences being non-productive. Broader findings and caveats from the paper: In the study, roughly 160 TCR beta chains were listed as associated with cytomegalovirus. The 87-base-pair reads could not distinguish some IMGT-functional V segments, including TRBV6-2 and TRBV6-3, so those segments were excluded. In a later analysis, HLA-associated TCR beta chains were found to be more clonally expanded and to have lower generation probabilities than equally common non-associated chains. A later analysis reported that several top co-occurrence clusters appeared linked to parvovirus B19, influenza, CMV and Epstein-Barr virus. In vitro tests confirmed that a few of the cytomegalovirus-associated TCR beta chains recognize cytomegalovirus antigens. A further reported finding was that TCR beta sequences accurately predicted the HLA-A and HLA-B alleles for most subjects in the first cohort. An earlier analysis of approximately 530 of the donors showed that most TCR beta V segments appeared in productive rearrangements either about 90% or about 30% of the time, which broadly matched IMGT annotations. HLA typing was unavailable for some donors at each locus, so association tests used only the typed subset. In this cohort, only TCR beta chains were sequenced, and detectable features were limited by the absence of alpha or paired-chain data. Strong co-occurrence of HLA alleles, especially DR and DQ, made assigning TCR associations to individual alleles difficult. In a later analysis, the rate of TCR association differed among HLA loci, with DRB1 alleles having the most associated TCRs and HLA-C alleles having the fewest. While some public TCRs were present in many individuals, most TCR sequences turned up only very rarely across donors. In a later genetic analysis, a missense DCLRE1C variant was associated with V-gene and J-gene trimming of TCR beta chains, and the association was replicated in an independent cohort. Some 15 rarely observed V segments, including chromosome 9 orphons, were excluded from the earlier analysis of approximately 500 of the donors because counts were too low. Immune exposure information for the cohort was limited to CMV serostatus. A later analysis found that most CMV-associated TCR beta chains appeared HLA-restricted, with HLA associations seemingly driven largely by CMV exposure. In a later genetic analysis, fewer N-insertions in productive TCRs were reported among donors in an Asian-associated ancestry cluster than the roughly 700-donor mean. Linkage disequilibrium might explain the correlated functional status among segregating V segments, but an unknown experimental factor could not be excluded. It was suggested by the authors that the approach could potentially be generalized to other disease states and immunological phenotypes. Cytomegalovirus status was reported to be diagnosed by the classifier with high specificity and sensitivity in both the original and validation cohorts. At a false discovery rate of 0.05, a later analysis linked 15,000 to 20,000 TCR beta sequences to specific HLA alleles. A cluster of highly shared sequence variants was judged likely to be a technical artifact of the sequencing pipeline. Roughly uniform sequencing depth across donors was assumed in presence/absence analyses, although this assumption may not hold.

Concerning this clone: This clone's antigen is unknown. Base qualities are not provided; no much larger clone lies one nucleotide away.

The CDR3 numbers 14 residues from cysteine through phenylalanine. Only the CDR3 part of the read is kept: 42 bases, read in frame from the first base. A distance of 11 bases separates the germline ends of V and J, which lose 1 base and 4 bases respectively. CDR1 is given as SGHRS and CDR2 as YFSETQ, both from the germline V gene. The receptor library was made with the immunoSEQ multiplex PCR assay. For the multiplex PCR, a mixture combining 60 forward primers for TCR Vbeta segments and 13 reverse primers for TCR Jbeta segments was used. The CDR3 region of rearranged TCR beta genes was amplified from genomic DNA with a multiplex PCR assay. On the Illumina HiSeq System, the amplified TCR beta libraries were sequenced as 87-base-pair reads. Turning to the authors' computational methods: A later analysis tallied 75 million to 85 million unique TCR beta chains across the 650 to 750 repertoires, and approximately 11 million of those chains were shared by two or more donors. A nearest-neighbor algorithm error-corrected the raw reads and collapsed the reads into unique sequences, merging closely related sequences to remove PCR and sequencing errors. Alignment of CDR3 sequences to IMGT reference sequences was used to assign V, D and J gene segments. For a sequence to be retained, a match of at least six nucleotides was required to both a V gene segment and a J gene segment. A rearrangement was called productive if the CDR3 had no stop codons and remained in frame with V and J, and every other rearrangement was called non-productive. CDR3 was defined by IMGT convention, running from the second conserved V-encoded cysteine to the conserved J-encoded phenylalanine. Sequences without an unambiguous match to a single V gene segment were excluded from the earlier analysis of 587 of the donors. In an earlier analysis of 587 of the donors, a V segment was called functional when productive rearrangements were above 56.7%, and segregating when the standard deviation between donors exceeded 5%. A statistical classification framework was built to diagnose cytomegalovirus status from the catalog of TCR beta chain sequences. A later analysis assigned V and J genes by comparing TCR nucleotide sequences with IMGT/GENE-DB human TR gene sequences. A later analysis assigned CDR3 sequences and most-parsimonious VDJ recombination scenarios with the TCRdist pipeline. In a later analysis, each TCR beta chain was defined by its CDR3 amino acid sequence together with its V-gene family, and reads without a unique V-gene family were excluded. As a way to deal with suspected cross-contamination and a sequencing artifact, a later analysis dropped hundreds of nucleotide sequences that were highly shared and had low generation probability. A later analysis calculated a clonal expansion index for each public chain from normalized within-repertoire ranks of inferred template counts. In a later analysis, generation probabilities were computed with a VDJ recombination model fitted to out-of-frame rearrangements, and the resulting probabilities were checked against IGoR. Hypergeometric tests were used in a later analysis to score TCR-TCR, TCR-HLA and TCR-CMV co-occurrence, with a repertoire-size bias correction applied to the TCR pairs. False discovery rates were estimated in a later analysis by permuting HLA or CMV assignments 20 times. A later analysis grouped co-occurring TCRs with DBSCAN, adding TCRdist sequence similarity when clustering within HLA-allele-positive subsets. Repertoires with fewer than 30,000 or more than 120,000 public chains, plus five repertoires with anomalous nucleotide sharing, were excluded from co-occurrence clustering. The clones in this table, taken by TCRdb from immuneACCESS, are in-frame only. Not every clone is retained; where verified, under half of the shortfall comes from an unresolved V gene, and the cause of the rest is unknown. V, J and clone size reflect that table, while D and trimming were determined from the DNA. This sample lists hundreds of thousands of clones; about 66% were detected once. Clones ranked in the top ten supply 2% to 2.5% of the sample.

The cohort was made up of 500 to 850 healthy bone marrow donors. At the time of sampling, all cohort members were nominally healthy, though unrecorded immune exposures were likely present. The donor was CMV seronegative and belonged to the group of roughly 330 seronegative cohort members. A peripheral blood sample was collected from each donor, and TCR beta sequencing was performed on peripheral blood mononuclear cells. Genomic DNA extraction from the blood cell samples was performed with the Qiagen DNeasy Blood Extraction Kit. The TCR sequence derives from a female donor in good health and CMV-seronegative. This chain joins TRBV5-1 to TRBJ1-1; the D gene is unclear. The sequenced material came from PBMCs. The nucleotide sequence reads as follows: TGCGCCAGCAGCTTGAGGTTATCTAGCACTGAAGCTTTCTTT. It is translated as CASSLRLSSTEAFF.